This T cell receptor beta chain originates from a study of long-term antiretroviral therapy in people with HIV. Survey level was the resolution at which the v3.0 immunoSEQ assay ran. Produced via immunoSEQ multiplex PCR; TCRdb's table is partial and in-frame only. The data show about 21,000 clones, just over 85% seen once. The input for sequencing was unsorted PBMCs, taken 1.3 years after starting antiretroviral therapy. The sequence was collected from a man between 60 and 75 years old with HIV.

The CDR3 here is CAISESNASLQETQYF. The DNA for the CDR3 is TGTGCCATCAGTGAGTCAAATGCTAGTCTACAAGAGACCCAGTACTTC. This chain links TRBV10-3 with TRBJ2-5; no reliable D call. The V end was cut by 0 bases, the J end by 2 bases, with 13 bases between. The germline V gene has CDR1 ENHRY and CDR2 SYGVKD. The CDR3 runs to 16 residues.